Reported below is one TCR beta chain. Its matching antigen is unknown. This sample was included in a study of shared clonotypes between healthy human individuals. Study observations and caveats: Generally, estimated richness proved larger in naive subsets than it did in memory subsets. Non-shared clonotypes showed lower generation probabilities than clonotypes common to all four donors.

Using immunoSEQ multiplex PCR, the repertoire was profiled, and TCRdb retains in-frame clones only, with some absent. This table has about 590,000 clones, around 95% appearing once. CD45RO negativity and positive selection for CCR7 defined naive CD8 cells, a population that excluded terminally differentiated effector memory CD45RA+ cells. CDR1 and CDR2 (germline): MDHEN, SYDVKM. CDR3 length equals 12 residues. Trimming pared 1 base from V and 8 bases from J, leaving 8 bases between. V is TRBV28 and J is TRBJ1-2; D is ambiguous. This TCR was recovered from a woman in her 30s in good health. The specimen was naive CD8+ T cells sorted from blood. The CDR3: CASSLSQTGYTF. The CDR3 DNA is TGTGCCAGCAGTTTATCTCAGACCGGCTACACCTTC.